Detailed here is one T cell receptor (beta chain). Its antigen remains unidentified. Per-nucleotide qualities are absent, and no much larger clonotype sits a single base away. The library was made by the immunoSEQ multiplex PCR assay. For the multiplex PCR, a mixture combining 60 forward primers for TCR Vbeta segments and 13 reverse primers for TCR Jbeta segments was used. Amplification of the CDR3 region of rearranged TCR beta genes was performed with a multiplex PCR assay on genomic DNA. The Illumina HiSeq System was used to sequence the amplified TCR beta libraries as 87-base-pair reads. Turning to the authors' computational methods: A later analysis counted approximately 76 million unique TCR beta chains across the 666 repertoires, and some 12 million of these chains were shared by at least two donors. To remove PCR and sequencing errors, raw reads were error-corrected and collapsed into unique sequences using a nearest-neighbor algorithm that merged closely related sequences. V, D and J gene segments were assigned by aligning CDR3 sequences to IMGT reference sequences. Each retained sequence needed at least a six-nucleotide match to both a V gene segment and a J gene segment. A rearrangement counted as productive if the CDR3 had no stop codons and remained in frame with V and J, and every other rearrangement counted as non-productive. CDR3 was defined according to IMGT convention as the region running from the second conserved V-encoded cysteine to the conserved J-encoded phenylalanine. Sequences without an unambiguous match to a single V gene segment were excluded from the earlier analysis of a few hundred of the donors. In an earlier analysis of around 600 of the donors, V segments were called functional above 56.7% productive rearrangements and were called segregating when the between-donor standard deviation exceeded 5%. A statistical classification framework was built to diagnose cytomegalovirus status from the catalog of TCR beta chain sequences. In a later analysis, TCR nucleotide sequences were compared against IMGT/GENE-DB human TR gene sequences so that V and J genes could be assigned. A later analysis assigned CDR3 sequences and most-parsimonious VDJ recombination scenarios with the TCRdist pipeline. In a later analysis, each TCR beta chain was defined by its CDR3 amino acid sequence together with its V-gene family, and reads without a unique V-gene family were excluded. In a later analysis, fewer than 650 highly shared, low-generation-probability nucleotide sequences were removed to address suspected cross-contamination and a sequencing artifact. In a later analysis, a clonal expansion index for each public chain was calculated from normalized within-repertoire ranks of inferred template counts. In a later analysis, generation probabilities were computed using a VDJ recombination model fitted to out-of-frame rearrangements, and the results were checked against IGoR. A later analysis scored TCR-TCR, TCR-HLA and TCR-CMV co-occurrence with hypergeometric tests, applying a repertoire-size bias correction to TCR pairs. A later analysis estimated false discovery rates by permuting HLA or CMV assignments 20 times. In a later analysis, co-occurring TCRs were grouped using DBSCAN, and TCRdist sequence similarity was added for clustering within HLA-allele-positive subsets. Co-occurrence clustering excluded repertoires with fewer than 30,000 or more than 120,000 public chains, plus five with anomalous nucleotide sharing. Entries here come from immuneACCESS through TCRdb and include only in-frame sequences with V and J called. Some clones fail to appear in such tables; in the studies checked, an unresolved V gene covers under half of the shortfall, and the cause of the remainder is unknown. That table supplies the V and J calls and clone size; D and trimming were determined from the DNA. The sample table records roughly 130,000 clones; roughly two thirds of these occur just once. The ten largest make up roughly 1.6% of the sample.

The data are from a study of cytomegalovirus exposure and HLA in healthy donors (dated by TCRdb to 2016 to 2017). About the full investigation: An earlier analysis of approximately 640 of the donors reported about 250 Gb of sequence data and 100 million to 140 million unique TCR beta sequences from roughly 180 million T cells. Approximately 310 gigabases of sequencing data and 91 million or so unique TCR sequences made up an early release that covered several hundred HLA-typed donors. Among the approximately 400 genotyped donors, around 81% belonged to the genetic ancestry cluster associated with self-reported Caucasian donors. The study aimed to test whether signatures of past pathogen exposure could be identified by cataloging public T cell receptors. The T cell repertoires of some 700 subjects were profiled by immunosequencing and related to cytomegalovirus serostatus. Along with the roughly 700-subject first cohort, a separate validation cohort of some 130 different subjects was used. To predict cytomegalovirus infection status, the study brought together high-throughput TCR immunosequencing, statistical association of individual TCRs with disease status, and machine learning. To study patterns of TCR occurrence, a later analysis re-analyzed previously published TCR beta repertoires from around 700 donors and added high-resolution HLA genotyping. Rather than using new phenotypic data, the later analysis identified candidate immune exposures from TCR beta sequences and from how often those sequences occurred across donors. In an earlier analysis of a few hundred of the donors, high-throughput TCR beta sequencing was used to judge whether each TCR beta V gene segment behaved as functional or pseudogenic. Donor age, sex, ethnicity and CMV serostatus were compiled together with the repertoire data. In a later genetic analysis, genome-wide SNP genotypes for about three fifths of the 666 donors were used, and that subset was treated as a discovery cohort. All discovery cohort repertoires had been generated on a single sequencing platform. Both class I and class II loci were covered by HLA typing, at four-digit resolution. Typing coverage differed by locus: A, B, C, DRB1 and DQB1 were typed in about 629-640 donors, DQA1 in roughly 510, DPA1 in roughly 590, and DPB1 in roughly 450. About five DR-DQ haplotypes were handled as single units for association and clustering because linkage in the cohort was strong. On average, roughly 200,000 unique TCR beta nucleotide sequences were sequenced per donor among some 420 genotyped donors of the cohort, with around 19% of those sequences being non-productive.

Its CDR3 holds 13 amino acids, cysteine through phenylalanine. The DNA shown is the 39-base CDR3, in frame from base 1. V loses 0 bases, J loses 7 bases, and the germline ends lie 10 bases apart. CDR1 and CDR2, looked up from the germline V gene, are SGHRS and YFSETQ. Results and caveats for the whole study, not just this receptor: Because HLA typing was unavailable for some donors at each locus, only the typed subset was used in association tests. The study listed 150 to 200 TCR beta chains as associated with cytomegalovirus. A further reported finding was that TCR beta sequences accurately predicted the HLA-A and HLA-B alleles for most subjects in the first cohort. A few of the identified cytomegalovirus-associated TCR beta chains were confirmed in vitro to be specific for cytomegalovirus antigens. In a later genetic analysis, a missense DCLRE1C variant was associated with V-gene and J-gene trimming of TCR beta chains, and the association was replicated in an independent cohort. The authors suggested that the approach could potentially be generalized to other disease states and immunological phenotypes. In an earlier analysis of approximately 590 of the donors, most TCR beta V segments appeared in productive rearrangements about 87% or about 30% of the time, broadly matching IMGT annotations. The sequencing pipeline was judged likely to have produced a cluster of highly shared sequence variants as a technical artifact. Across donors, most TCR sequences were observed very rarely, whereas some public TCRs were present in many individuals. Some IMGT-functional V segments, including TRBV6-2 and TRBV6-3, could not be told apart with the 87-base-pair reads, so those segments were excluded. Strong co-occurrence of HLA alleles, especially DR and DQ, made assigning TCR associations to individual alleles difficult. Immune exposure information for the cohort was limited to CMV serostatus. Compared with the 666-donor mean, donors in an Asian-associated ancestry cluster had fewer N-insertions in productive TCRs, according to a later genetic analysis. Sequencing depth was assumed to be roughly uniform across donors in the presence/absence analyses, though that assumption may not hold. Only TCR beta chains were sequenced in this cohort, and the absence of alpha or paired-chain data limited detectable features. Because counts were too low, about 18 rarely observed V segments, including chromosome 9 orphons, were left out of the earlier analysis of a few hundred of the donors. According to a later analysis, most CMV-associated TCR beta chains appeared to be HLA-restricted, and the HLA associations seemed to be driven largely by CMV exposure. Correlated functional status among segregating V segments might be attributable to linkage disequilibrium, but an unknown experimental factor could not be ruled out. According to a later analysis, parvovirus B19, influenza, CMV and Epstein-Barr virus appeared linked to several top co-occurrence clusters. A later analysis found that HLA-associated TCR beta chains were more clonally expanded and had lower generation probabilities than equally common non-associated chains. In both the original and validation cohorts, the classifier was reported to diagnose cytomegalovirus status with high specificity and sensitivity. Specific HLA alleles were associated with more than 15,000 TCR beta sequences at a false discovery rate of 0.05 in a later analysis. A later analysis found that TCR association rates varied across HLA loci, with DRB1 alleles showing the most associated TCRs and HLA-C alleles the fewest.

The cohort comprised around 690 healthy bone marrow donors. At the time of sampling, every cohort member was nominally healthy, though immune exposures that went unrecorded were likely present. The donor tested CMV seropositive, placing the donor among the 289 seropositive members of the cohort. Every donor gave a peripheral blood sample, and the peripheral blood mononuclear cells from that sample were used for TCR beta sequencing. Genomic DNA extraction from the blood cell samples was performed with the Qiagen DNeasy Blood Extraction Kit. This chain joins TRBV5-1 to TRBJ2-5, with the D gene uncertain. Sample: PBMCs. This receptor was obtained from a man aged 25 to 40 in good health and CMV-seropositive. The CDR3 protein: CASSLESIGTQYF. The sequence in DNA is TGCGCCAGCAGCTTGGAGAGTATCGGGACCCAGTACTTC.